The 28 T cell receptor beta chains reported below all come from one sample, sequenced in a study of cytomegalovirus exposure and HLA in healthy donors. Primers: 60 Vbeta forward and 13 Jbeta reverse. Sequencing was performed with immunoSEQ multiplex PCR; in TCRdb, only in-frame clones are kept and a portion is missing. Of 120,000 to 150,000 clones in the sample, roughly 62% were seen once. The sample taken for sequencing was PBMCs. The source is a male donor in good health and CMV-seronegative.

V and J are TRBV5-1 and TRBJ2-7; no definite D call. The germline V gene has CDR1 SGHRS and CDR2 YFSETQ. V was shortened by 0 bases and J by 3 bases, with 10 bases between the two germline ends. The CDR3 is 14 amino acids. CDR3 nucleotide sequence: TGCGCCAGCAGCTTGGTCTCCGGAGACTACGAGCAGTACTTC. The encoded protein is CASSLVSGDYEQYF.

The V gene is TRBV28, the J gene TRBJ1-2; tentative D call: TRBD1 (6 bases). Germline lookup yields CDR1 MDHEN and CDR2 SYDVKM. This CDR3 has 13 residues. V was clipped by 4 bases and J by 4 bases, with 10 bases between them. The CDR3 sequence: CASSWGGLYGYTF. CDR3 sequence (DNA): TGTGCCAGCAGTTGGGGGGGCCTCTATGGCTACACCTTC.

The chain is built from TRBV29-1 and TRBJ2-1, with TRBD2 matching 11 bases. Per the germline V gene, CDR1 is SQVTM and CDR2 is ANQGSEA. The CDR3 spans 12 residues. V gave up 5 bases and J gave up 8 bases; unmatched junction bases: 2. For the CDR3, the DNA is TGCAGCGTTCGGACTAGCGGGTATGAGCAGTTCTTC. Amino acid sequence: CSVRTSGYEQFF.

The chain recombines TRBV11-3 with TRBJ2-7; TRBD1 matches at 11 bases. Germline-derived CDR1 and CDR2 are SGHNT and YENEEA. Losses at the gene ends were 5 bases for V and 5 bases for J; bases not matched to a gene: 8. This CDR3 is 15 amino acids long. Here the CDR3 DNA reads TGTGCCAGCAGCCCGGGACAGGGGGAGATCCACGAGCAGTACTTC. Its translation is CASSPGQGEIHEQYF.

The chain carries TRBV29-1 and TRBJ1-1; tentatively, D is TRBD1 (5 bases). The CDR3 sequence is 12 residues long. V was cut by 7 bases and J by 5 bases, with 14 bases left in between. Germline V CDR1 and CDR2: SQVTM, ANQGSEA. CDR3 in amino acids: CSAESSGTEAFF. The CDR3 nucleotides read TGCAGCGCCGAAAGCTCAGGGACTGAAGCTTTCTTT.

The chain carries TRBV6-5 and TRBJ2-2; TRBD2 agrees at 7 bases. J lost 5 bases, V lost 5 bases, and 8 bases had no gene match. The CDR3 sequence is 15 residues long. Germline-derived CDR1 and CDR2 are MNHEY and SVGAGI. In DNA, the CDR3 is TGTGCCAGCAGTCCCCGCGCGGGGGTTACCGGGGAGCTGTTTTTT. Residues: CASSPRAGVTGELFF.

V usage is TRBV7-2 and J usage is TRBJ2-2; D is unclear. The V end lost 6 bases, the J end lost 8 bases, and 7 bases lay between the germline ends. The CDR3 sequence is 11 residues long. CDR1 and CDR2 from the germline V gene are SGHTA and FQGNSA. Written as DNA, the CDR3 is TGTGCCAGCAGTTCTAATGGGGAGCTGTTTTTT. It is translated as CASSSNGELFF.

This clone was seen only a few times. The chain links TRBV7-2 to TRBJ2-3; a possible D gene is TRBD1 (5 bases). Trimming cost V 4 bases and J 5 bases, with 10 bases left between them. The CDR3 runs to 13 residues. CDR1 is SGHTA, CDR2 FQGNSA, per germline. The CDR3 loop is CASSSGLGDTQYF. The DNA for the CDR3 is TGTGCCAGCAGCTCAGGGTTGGGAGATACGCAGTATTTT.

This clone has a handful of counts. The chain has TRBV27 and TRBJ2-7; TRBD1 aligns across 10 bases. Germline V gives CDR1 MNHEY, CDR2 SMNVEV (reference sequence). V trimming: 3 bases; J trimming: 3 bases; junction bases outside the gene matches: 5. CDR3 length: 15 residues. In nucleotides, the CDR3 is TGTGCCAGCAGTTTTGCGGACAGGGGGTTCTACGAGCAGTACTTC. This encodes CASSFADRGFYEQYF.

The chain recombines TRBV7-9 with TRBJ2-5, with D possibly TRBD1 on 6 matching bases. The CDR3 extends over 15 amino acids. Germline V gene data show CDR1 as SEHNR and CDR2 as FQNEAQ (reference sequence). Deletions cut 5 bases from V and 0 bases from J, with 13 bases between. The CDR3 nucleotides are TGTGCCAGCAGCAACAGGGTTGGGTACCAAGAGACCCAGTACTTC. Translating it yields CASSNRVGYQETQYF.

This clone was seen a handful of times. CDR3 DNA: TGTGCCAGTGGAACCCCCGGAGGCAATCAGCCCCAGCATTTT. Residues: CASGTPGGNQPQHF. The V call is TRBV19, the J call TRBJ1-5; D ambiguous. The V gene's germline CDR1 is LNHDA and CDR2 SQIVND (reference sequence). V lost 8 bases, J lost 2 bases, and 13 bases lay in between. The CDR3 length is 14 residues. The whole variable domain, filled in from reference TRBV19 and TRBJ1-5, reads DGGITQSPKYLFRKEGQNVTLSCEQNLNHDAMYWYRQDPGQGLRLIYYSQIVNDFQKGDIAEGYSVSREKKESFPLTVTSAQKNPTAFYLCASGTPGGNQPQHFGDGTRLSIL.

The genes are TRBV4-2 and TRBJ2-3, with TRBD2 identical over 8 bases. Germline CDR1 and CDR2: LGHNA and YNFKEQ. J lost 5 bases, V lost 0 bases, and 7 bases had no gene match. The CDR3 totals 16 residues. The CDR3 DNA reads TGTGCCAGCAGCCAAGACGCGGCGGGGGGACTAGATACGCAGTATTTT. Translating gives CASSQDAAGGLDTQYF.

The V call is TRBV5-4, the J call TRBJ2-7; 9 positions agree with TRBD1. In germline, CDR1 is SGHNT, CDR2 YYREEE (reference sequence). This CDR3 is 15 amino acids long. With 4 bases clipped from V and 6 bases from J, the junction kept 11 bases outside the gene matches. CDR3 DNA sequence: TGTGCCAGCAGCCCATGGACAGGGGAGGCCGTCGAGCAGTACTTC. This encodes CASSPWTGEAVEQYF.

This clone was seen only a few times. The chain links TRBV12-5 to TRBJ2-2; possibly TRBD1 for D (5 bases). The length of the CDR3 is 15 residues. V lost 1 base and J lost 1, with 7 bases in between. The germline V gene encodes CDR1 LGHNT and CDR2 FRNRAP. CDR3 region: CASGLAGMNTGELFF. CDR3 nucleotides: TGTGCTAGTGGTTTGGCAGGGATGAACACCGGGGAGCTGTTTTTT.

This chain joins TRBV6-1 and TRBJ1-1, with TRBD1 matching over 7 bases. The CDR3 has 15 residues. CDR1 is MNHNS and CDR2 is SASEGT in the germline V gene. V shed 4 bases, J shed 4 bases, and the junction held 9 bases outside the gene matches. In DNA form, the CDR3 reads TGTGCCAGCAGTGCCGACAGGGATGGTTTCACTGAAGCTTTCTTT. It yields the protein CASSADRDGFTEAFF.

This clone was seen only a few times. The chain recombines TRBV5-4 with TRBJ1-6, with TRBD1 as a possible D gene (5 bases). The CDR3 spans 17 residues. V lost 3 bases to trimming and J lost 0 bases, with 13 bases between them. Germline V CDR1 and CDR2: SGHNT, YYREEE (reference sequence). Here the CDR3 DNA reads TGTGCCAGCAGCTCCCAGACAGAGAGCTCCTATAATTCACCCCTCCACTTT. Its translation: CASSSQTESSYNSPLHF.

This chain uses TRBV29-1 with TRBJ2-7; D perhaps matches TRBD2 (6 bases). CDR3 length: 12 residues. Per the germline V gene, CDR1 is SQVTM and CDR2 is ANQGSEA. Trimming stripped 6 bases from V and 0 bases from J, with 9 bases between. The CDR3 sequence is CSVRDFSYEQYF. CDR3 bases: TGCAGCGTACGGGACTTCTCCTACGAGCAGTACTTC.

The rearrangement uses TRBV9 and TRBJ2-3; unclear D gene. Trimming stripped 4 bases from V and 6 bases from J, with 21 bases between. The CDR3 has 16 residues. Germline values: CDR1 SGDLS, CDR2 YYNGEE. This CDR3 is CASSLSPGSIGDTQYF. CDR3 sequence (DNA): TGTGCCAGCAGCCTGAGCCCCGGGTCCATTGGGGATACGCAGTATTTT. The entire variable domain, with the rest obtained from reference TRBV9 and TRBJ2-3, is as follows: DSGVTQTPKHLITATGQRVTLRCSPRSGDLSVYWYQQSLDQGLQFLIQYYNGEERAKGNILERFSAQQFPDLHSELNLSSLELGDSALYFCASSLSPGSIGDTQYFGPGTRLTVL.

DNA of the CDR3: TGCGCCACAGGGACAGGGCAGCACAATGAGCAGTTCTTC. Amino acid sequence: CATGTGQHNEQFF. J is TRBJ2-1 and V is TRBV10-1, with 9 bases that match TRBD1. V trimming: 10 bases; J trimming: 5 bases; junction bases outside the gene matches: 6. Germline V lookup: CDR1 WNHNN, CDR2 SYGVQD (reference sequence). There are 13 residues in the CDR3.

This clone was seen only a few times. The chain uses TRBV25-1 and TRBJ1-1, with TRBD1 matching 7 bases. Germline lookup yields CDR1 MGHDK and CDR2 SYGVNS. This CDR3 spans 13 amino acids. The trim removed 6 bases at V and 4 bases at J, leaving 5 bases unmatched. The CDR3 bases are TGTGCCAGCAGCGCAGGGGGGTTCACTGAAGCTTTCTTT. This encodes CASSAGGFTEAFF.

The chain combines TRBV11-2 with TRBJ2-2, with 9 bases that match TRBD2. Per the germline V gene, CDR1 is SGHAT and CDR2 is FQNNGV. The CDR3 is made up of 16 amino acids. Trimming cost V 5 bases and J 1 base; bases outside gene matches: 5. This CDR3 is CASSKGRGGNTGELFF. The CDR3 DNA is TGTGCCAGCAGCAAAGGGCGGGGGGGGAACACCGGGGAGCTGTTTTTT.

The J gene is TRBJ1-6, the V gene TRBV27; D not certain. With 5 bases removed from V and 7 bases from J, the gap between germline ends came to 21 bases. In germline, CDR1 is MNHEY, CDR2 SMNVEV (reference sequence). The CDR3 loop spans 17 amino acids. The CDR3 reads CASSLTPPGRYNSPLHF. The CDR3 DNA reads TGTGCCAGCAGTCTCACACCTCCGGGAAGGTACAATTCACCCCTCCACTTT.

This clone was counted a few times. V is TRBV29-1 and J is TRBJ2-7, with D possibly being TRBD1 (8 bases). In germline, CDR1 is SQVTM, CDR2 ANQGSEA. V gave up 6 bases and J gave up 7 bases, with 16 bases separating them. The CDR3 loop spans 12 amino acids. This chain's CDR3 is CSVSRGRGEQYF. The CDR3 region has the DNA TGCAGCGTCTCCAGGGGGCGGGGGGAGCAGTACTTC.

The rearrangement uses TRBV5-1 and TRBJ1-2; 7 bases fit TRBD1. V trimming: 6 bases; J trimming: 3 bases; junction bases outside the gene matches: 8. The CDR3 is made up of 14 amino acids. The V gene's germline CDR1 is SGHRS and CDR2 YFSETQ. CDR3 region: CASNPGQDDYGYTF. In nucleotides, the CDR3 is TGCGCCAGCAACCCAGGACAGGACGACTATGGCTACACCTTC.

In this sample, this clone turned up a few times. The V call is TRBV11-2, the J call TRBJ2-1, with D tentatively TRBD2 (7 bases). The CDR3 covers 16 residues. The V and J ends lost 0 bases and 4 bases respectively, with 13 bases between them. Germline CDR1 and CDR2: SGHAT and FQNNGV. Here the CDR3 reads CASSLDGGGGYNEQFF. In DNA form, the CDR3 reads TGTGCCAGCAGCTTAGACGGCGGGGGCGGATACAATGAGCAGTTCTTC. Full variable domain (rest looked up from reference TRBV11-2 and TRBJ2-1): EAGVAQSPRYKIIEKRQSVAFWCNPISGHATLYWYQQILGQGPKLLIQFQNNGVVDDSQLPKDRFSAERLKGVDSTLKIQPAKLEDSAVYLCASSLDGGGGYNEQFFGPGTRLTVL.

This chain uses TRBV7-8 with TRBJ1-5; D remains unclear. The germline V and J ends were trimmed by 1 base and 5 bases, with 6 bases remaining between them. Germline CDR1 SGHVS, CDR2 FQNEAQ. CDR3 length: 13 residues. CDR3 bases: TGTGCCAGCAGCTTAGGGGCCGATCAGCCCCAGCATTTT. This encodes CASSLGADQPQHF.

The chain uses TRBV2 and TRBJ1-2; 7 nucleotides align to TRBD1. The CDR3 runs to 16 residues. The germline V gene has CDR1 SNHLY and CDR2 FYNNEI. The V segment lost 2 bases and the J segment 4 bases; nucleotides outside the gene matches: 10. The CDR3 region is CASSETVTGIFYGYTF. The DNA for the CDR3 is TGTGCCAGCAGTGAAACGGTGACAGGGATATTCTATGGCTACACCTTC. The full variable domain, in which reference TRBV2 and TRBJ1-2 provide the parts outside the CDR3, is EPEVTQTPSHQVTQMGQEVILRCVPISNHLYFYWYRQILGQKVEFLVSFYNNEISEKSEIFDDQFSVERPDGSNFTLKIRSTKLEDSAMYFCASSETVTGIFYGYTFGSGTRLTVV.

In DNA form, the CDR3 reads TGCGCCAGCAGCCAGACAGGGGCCCAAGAGACCCAGTACTTC. Translation gives CASSQTGAQETQYF. The genes are TRBV5-1 and TRBJ2-5; 8 nucleotides match TRBD1. The J segment lost 1 base and the V segment lost 4 bases, leaving 3 bases of the junction unmatched. This CDR3 comprises 14 residues. Germline CDR1 is SGHRS and CDR2 is YFSETQ.